A selection of T cell receptor beta chains follows, all from one sample in a study of cytomegalovirus exposure and HLA in healthy donors. The protocol was immunoSEQ multiplex PCR, while the TCRdb copy is restricted to in-frame clones and leaves out a portion. This sample has roughly 110,000 clones, with around three quarters found just once. Sequenced sample: PBMCs. The receptors originated from a man younger than 40 in good health and CMV-seronegative. Each CDR3 is given with its conserved first and last residue. D genes are given only for firm matches. Size is omitted from some rows. Given values are once, few, many or a class for expanded clones.

DNA: TGTGCCAGCAGCTCGGGGACAGCGAGAGAAAAACTGTTTTTT
CDR3: CASSSGTAREKLFF
D: TRBD1
length: 14
J: TRBJ1-4
V: TRBV7-9
size: NA

DNA: TGTGCCAGCAGTTACAGAGGGTTGGTTTACGAGCAGTACTTC
CDR3: CASSYRGLVYEQYF
D: NA
length: 14
J: TRBJ2-7
V: TRBV6-5
size: NA

DNA: TGTGCCAGCAATAGGGACAGGGATCAGCCCCAGCATTTT
CDR3: CASNRDRDQPQHF
D: TRBD1
length: 13
J: TRBJ1-5
V: TRBV2
size: NA

DNA: TGTGCCAGCAGCGTAGGGGTACTAGCGGCTTACGAGCAGTACTTC
CDR3: CASSVGVLAAYEQYF
D: TRBD2
length: 15
J: TRBJ2-7
V: TRBV9
size: NA

DNA: TGTGCCAGCAGTGAAGGGGGAGGGGGTGGCTATGGCTACACCTTC
CDR3: CASSEGGGGGYGYTF
D: NA
length: 15
J: TRBJ1-2
V: TRBV2
size: NA

DNA: TGTGCCAGCAGCCCAGGGACAGTCGCTGAAGCTTTCTTT
CDR3: CASSPGTVAEAFF
D: TRBD1
length: 13
J: TRBJ1-1
V: TRBV11-2
size: NA

DNA: TGTGCCAGCAGCGTAGGGGCCAAGGGCAATCAGCCCCAGCATTTT
CDR3: CASSVGAKGNQPQHF
D: NA
length: 15
J: TRBJ1-5
V: TRBV9
size: few

DNA: TGTGCCAGCAGCCGCGGGGGGAGGACTGAAGCTTTCTTT
CDR3: CASSRGGRTEAFF
D: NA
length: 13
J: TRBJ1-1
V: TRBV27
size: NA

DNA: TGTGCCAGCAGTGAACTAGCGGGGGTCGGAGATACGCAGTATTTT
CDR3: CASSELAGVGDTQYF
D: TRBD2
length: 15
J: TRBJ2-3
V: TRBV2
size: NA

DNA: TGTGCCAGCAGCTGGTTCGAGGGGGCTCGTGAAAAACTGTTTTTT
CDR3: CASSWFEGAREKLFF
D: TRBD1
length: 15
J: TRBJ1-4
V: TRBV5-6
size: NA

DNA: TGTGCCTGGACCCCCCTCCCGGGGGGCGACGAGAGAAACAATCAGCCCCAGCATTTT
CDR3: CAWTPLPGGDERNNQPQHF
D: NA
length: 19
J: TRBJ1-5
V: TRBV30
size: NA

DNA: TGTGCCAGCAGCTTAGGGGCGGGAGCGGGAGTGCCAGATACGCAGTATTTT
CDR3: CASSLGAGAGVPDTQYF
D: TRBD2
length: 17
J: TRBJ2-3
V: TRBV11-2
size: once

DNA: TGTGCCAGCAGGCTCCAGACAGCCTCCTACAATGCGCAGTTCTTC
CDR3: CASRLQTASYNAQFF
D: NA
length: 15
J: TRBJ2-1
V: TRBV28
size: NA

DNA: TGTGCCAGCAGCCCGATGGGAGGTAGCAATCAGCCCCAGCATTTT
CDR3: CASSPMGGSNQPQHF
D: NA
length: 15
J: TRBJ1-5
V: TRBV5-6
size: NA

DNA: TGTGCCAGAAGCCAGACAGGGGGCTTTCCGTCTGGGGCCAACGTCCTGACTTTC
CDR3: CARSQTGGFPSGANVLTF
D: TRBD1
length: 18
J: TRBJ2-6
V: TRBV5-3
size: NA

DNA: TGTGCCAGCAGCATGACAGGGTTGACCTATAATTCACCCCTCCACTTT
CDR3: CASSMTGLTYNSPLHF
D: TRBD1
length: 16
J: TRBJ1-6
V: TRBV11-2
size: NA

DNA: TGCGCCAGCAGCTTGGGAGGGACAGGGGTTTACGAGCAGTACTTC
CDR3: CASSLGGTGVYEQYF
D: TRBD1
length: 15
J: TRBJ2-7
V: TRBV5-1
size: once

DNA: TGTGCCAGCAGTTCTTGGTTAGCGGGGACTGAGCAGTACTTC
CDR3: CASSSWLAGTEQYF
D: TRBD2
length: 14
J: TRBJ2-7
V: TRBV27
size: NA

DNA: TGTGCCAGCAGCTCCGACAGGCGGTCTAACTATGGCTACACCTTC
CDR3: CASSSDRRSNYGYTF
D: NA
length: 15
J: TRBJ1-2
V: TRBV7-9
size: many

DNA: TGTGCCAGCACCCTAACGTTGAACACTGAAGCTTTCTTT
CDR3: CASTLTLNTEAFF
D: NA
length: 13
J: TRBJ1-1
V: TRBV14
size: NA

DNA: TGCAGCGTTGAAGTACTAGCGGGAGGTAGCGAGCAGTACTTC
CDR3: CSVEVLAGGSEQYF
D: TRBD2
length: 14
J: TRBJ2-7
V: TRBV29-1
size: once

DNA: TGCGCCAGCAGCCGTCACTCCGGGGAGCTGTTTTTT
CDR3: CASSRHSGELFF
D: NA
length: 12
J: TRBJ2-2
V: TRBV10-1
size: NA

DNA: TGTGCCAGCAGTAGGGGTTCTGGAAACACCATATATTTT
CDR3: CASSRGSGNTIYF
D: NA
length: 13
J: TRBJ1-3
V: TRBV27
size: NA

DNA: TGTGCCAGCAGCTACACGTCCGGGGAGCTGTTTTTT
CDR3: CASSYTSGELFF
D: NA
length: 12
J: TRBJ2-2
V: TRBV11-2
size: NA

DNA: TGCGCCAGCAGTGAGTCGAGAGCCGGACAGTTTTCTGGAAACACCATATATTTT
CDR3: CASSESRAGQFSGNTIYF
D: NA
length: 18
J: TRBJ1-3
V: TRBV10-1
size: NA

DNA: TGTGCCTGGAACAGGGGGCAAGAAATGAACACTGAAGCTTTCTTT
CDR3: CAWNRGQEMNTEAFF
D: TRBD1
length: 15
J: TRBJ1-1
V: TRBV30
size: NA

DNA: TGTGCCATCAGTGACCCCCTTCAGCCCGGGGGGGAGCAGTACTTC
CDR3: CAISDPLQPGGEQYF
D: TRBD2
length: 15
J: TRBJ2-7
V: TRBV10-3
size: NA

DNA: TGTGCCACCAGCAGAGGAGGACAGAGCTCCTACGAGCAGTACTTC
CDR3: CATSRGGQSSYEQYF
D: NA
length: 15
J: TRBJ2-7
V: TRBV15
size: NA

DNA: TGTGCCAGCTCATCCCGACAGGGGGAGAACACTGAAGCTTTCTTT
CDR3: CASSSRQGENTEAFF
D: TRBD1
length: 15
J: TRBJ1-1
V: TRBV18
size: few

DNA: TGTGCCAGTAGTTCTGGTGGGGGGACCGGGGCCAACGTCCTGACTTTC
CDR3: CASSSGGGTGANVLTF
D: NA
length: 16
J: TRBJ2-6
V: TRBV19
size: NA

DNA: TGTGCCAGCAGCTTGATAGGACAGGGAATCAACTATGGCTACACCTTC
CDR3: CASSLIGQGINYGYTF
D: TRBD1
length: 16
J: TRBJ1-2
V: TRBV5-4
size: NA

DNA: TGTGCCAGCGCCCCTCGGGGGACGGGCCGGGGGTTCAGCTACAATGAGCAGTTCTTC
CDR3: CASAPRGTGRGFSYNEQFF
D: NA
length: 19
J: TRBJ2-1
V: TRBV27
size: NA

DNA: TGCAGCGTTGGGGGCTCTAGCGGGGGGCCTGGAAACATTCAGTACTTC
CDR3: CSVGGSSGGPGNIQYF
D: TRBD2
length: 16
J: TRBJ2-4
V: TRBV29-1
size: few

DNA: TGTGCCAGCAGCCTCTTACAGGGGGCTGGGTCACCCCTCCACTTT
CDR3: CASSLLQGAGSPLHF
D: TRBD1
length: 15
J: TRBJ1-6
V: TRBV11-2
size: NA

DNA: TGCGCCAGCAGTATCCAGTCTGCAACTAATGAAAAACTGTTTTTT
CDR3: CASSIQSATNEKLFF
D: NA
length: 15
J: TRBJ1-4
V: TRBV5-1
size: NA

DNA: TGTGCCAGCCACCTGGGACAGGGGGGTAATTCACCCCTCCACTTT
CDR3: CASHLGQGGNSPLHF
D: TRBD1
length: 15
J: TRBJ1-6
V: TRBV2
size: NA

DNA: TGCGCCAGCAGCCAAGAATCGAGCGGGAGGGCCTACGAGCAGTACTTC
CDR3: CASSQESSGRAYEQYF
D: TRBD2
length: 16
J: TRBJ2-7
V: TRBV4-1
size: NA

DNA: TGCGCCAGCAGTGCAGACAGGGACTATGGCTACACCTTC
CDR3: CASSADRDYGYTF
D: TRBD1
length: 13
J: TRBJ1-2
V: TRBV10-2
size: once

DNA: TGTGCCAGCAGCCCCAATCTTCGAGGGACGCAGTATTTT
CDR3: CASSPNLRGTQYF
D: NA
length: 13
J: TRBJ2-3
V: TRBV7-3
size: NA

DNA: TGTGCAAGTCGCCTAAAGCCGAACAGGGCTAGGAGTCCCTACGAGCAGTACTTC
CDR3: CASRLKPNRARSPYEQYF
D: NA
length: 18
J: TRBJ2-7
V: TRBV12-2
size: once

DNA: TGCGCCAGCAGCACCGAGACAGGGCTCACTGAAGCTTTCTTT
CDR3: CASSTETGLTEAFF
D: TRBD1
length: 14
J: TRBJ1-1
V: TRBV5-1
size: NA

DNA: TGTGCCAGCAGCCCAATTCAGGGGAACGGGGCAAGCTACACCTTC
CDR3: CASSPIQGNGASYTF
D: NA
length: 15
J: TRBJ1-2
V: TRBV5-4
size: NA

DNA: TGTGCCAGCAGTTACTCGCAGGGGGTGAACACCGGGGAGCTGTTTTTT
CDR3: CASSYSQGVNTGELFF
D: TRBD1
length: 16
J: TRBJ2-2
V: TRBV6-6
size: NA

DNA: TGTGCCAGCAGTTACTCGGGGGGGCACGCTGAAGCTTTCTTT
CDR3: CASSYSGGHAEAFF
D: NA
length: 14
J: TRBJ1-1
V: TRBV6-6
size: NA

DNA: TGCGCCAGCAGCTTGGGACTAGCGGGGGGAGGCGAGACCCAGTACTTC
CDR3: CASSLGLAGGGETQYF
D: TRBD2
length: 16
J: TRBJ2-5
V: TRBV5-1
size: NA

DNA: TGTGCCAGCAGCTACGGACAGGGCCACGAGCAGTACTTC
CDR3: CASSYGQGHEQYF
D: TRBD1
length: 13
J: TRBJ2-7
V: TRBV7-9
size: few

DNA: TGCGCCAGCAGCTTGGCCGTTGGCCGCTCCTACGAGCAGTACTTC
CDR3: CASSLAVGRSYEQYF
D: NA
length: 15
J: TRBJ2-7
V: TRBV5-1
size: NA

DNA: TGCGCCAGCAGCTTGTACAGAGCCCAAGAGACCCAGTACTTC
CDR3: CASSLYRAQETQYF
D: NA
length: 14
J: TRBJ2-5
V: TRBV5-1
size: NA

DNA: TGTGCCAGCAAGGGAGAGGAGTTACAGGAGACCCAGTACTTC
CDR3: CASKGEELQETQYF
D: NA
length: 14
J: TRBJ2-5
V: TRBV21-1
size: NA

DNA: TGTGCCAGCAGTTTTGAACAGGGTGGGACTGGAAACACCATATATTTT
CDR3: CASSFEQGGTGNTIYF
D: NA
length: 16
J: TRBJ1-3
V: TRBV28
size: NA

DNA: TGCGCCAGCAGCCAAGACTCGAGGGAATTTGTTGTGTATGGCTACACCTTC
CDR3: CASSQDSREFVVYGYTF
D: NA
length: 17
J: TRBJ1-2
V: TRBV4-1
size: NA

DNA: TGCGCCAGCAGCTTGGAAGGGGAGGCAAATTCACCCCTCCACTTT
CDR3: CASSLEGEANSPLHF
D: NA
length: 15
J: TRBJ1-6
V: TRBV5-1
size: NA

DNA: TGTGCCAGCAGTGCCCAGGGACAGGGGGAGGACGAGCAGTACTTC
CDR3: CASSAQGQGEDEQYF
D: TRBD1
length: 15
J: TRBJ2-7
V: TRBV6-6
size: NA

DNA: TGTGCCAGCAGCCGCAACGCCGGCCGGGGCTCCTACAATGAGCAGTTCTTC
CDR3: CASSRNAGRGSYNEQFF
D: NA
length: 17
J: TRBJ2-1
V: TRBV7-3
size: NA

DNA: TGTGCCAGCAGGGCTGGGTCAGACTTGAGACCCTACAATGAGCAGTTCTTC
CDR3: CASRAGSDLRPYNEQFF
D: NA
length: 17
J: TRBJ2-1
V: TRBV7-9
size: few

DNA: TGCGCCAGCAGCCCTAGGACCGGGGGTACCTTCTACAATGAGCAGTTCTTC
CDR3: CASSPRTGGTFYNEQFF
D: NA
length: 17
J: TRBJ2-1
V: TRBV4-1
size: few

DNA: TGTGCCAGCAGCTTAATTGCAGGGCTCAACACTGAAGCTTTCTTT
CDR3: CASSLIAGLNTEAFF
D: NA
length: 15
J: TRBJ1-1
V: TRBV7-2
size: NA

DNA: TGTGCCAGCAGTTCGTCCGCCGGGACACCAGGGTACGAGCAGTACTTC
CDR3: CASSSSAGTPGYEQYF
D: NA
length: 16
J: TRBJ2-7
V: TRBV28
size: NA

DNA: TGTGCCAGCAGCTTAGACCACAGGGTCTACGAGCAGTACTTC
CDR3: CASSLDHRVYEQYF
D: NA
length: 14
J: TRBJ2-7
V: TRBV7-9
size: NA

DNA: TGTGCCAGCACCCTAGGGGACACCGGGGAGCTGTTTTTT
CDR3: CASTLGDTGELFF
D: NA
length: 13
J: TRBJ2-2
V: TRBV7-2
size: NA